Each of the 13 T cell receptor beta chains below was sequenced from the same sample in a study of T cell clonality in common variable immunodeficiency. TCRdb's copy holds only in-frame clones and misses some; the assay was immunoSEQ multiplex PCR. This sample has around 29,000 clones and no singletons, with about 13% in the ten largest. Sequences were obtained from peripheral blood mononuclear cells. Receptor source: a person aged 18 to 75 in good health.

In its sample, this clone was seen a few times. The sequence runs out 3 residues before the end of the CDR3; the remainder is reconstructed from the germline J gene. The chain uses TRBV30 and TRBJ2-4, with 9 nucleotides matching TRBD2. Germline CDR1 GTSNPN, CDR2 SVGIG (reference sequence). The CDR3 sequence is 11 residues long. The covered CDR3 bases are TGTGCCTTAGGCGGGGGGGAGGGT. It encodes CALGGGEG. The CDR3 as a whole reads CALGGGEGQYF.

The sample holds many counts of this clone. The CDR3 goes on 3 residues after the read ends, and that part is filled in from the germline J gene. The chain links TRBV20-1 to TRBJ1-1; possibly TRBD1 for D (5 bases). Germline loops: CDR1 DFQATT, CDR2 SNEGSKA (reference sequence). CDR3 length equals 14 residues. V lost 7 bases and J lost 4, with 19 bases in between. The CDR3 loop is CSVGQGEAGTEAFF. Incomplete CDR3 DNA: TGCAGTGTAGGCCAGGGCGAAGCGGGCACTGAA.

This clone was detected ten times or more. Read data end 3 residues before the CDR3 end; the end is taken from the germline J gene. The rearrangement links TRBV18 to TRBJ1-1; D is unresolved. Germline assignment: CDR1 KGHSH and CDR2 LQKENI. Trimming shortened V by 2 bases and J by 1 base, and 8 bases separated the two germline ends. The CDR3 has 14 amino acids. This CDR3 is CASSPFTENTEAFF. The CDR3 bases that were read are TGTGCCAGCTCACCATTTACAGAGAACACTGAA.

This clone was seen only a few times. The read ends 3 residues shy of where the CDR3 ends; the end is completed using the germline J gene. The chain is built from TRBV7-9 and TRBJ1-1; D unresolved. Germline V gives CDR1 SEHNR, CDR2 FQNEAQ (reference sequence). Trimming left V 5 bases short and J 4 bases short, with 8 bases between. CDR3 length equals 12 residues. CDR3 DNA (partial): TGTGCCAGCAGCCCAGGTCGCACTGAA. It encodes CASSPGRTE. The full CDR3 is CASSPGRTEAFF.

This clone appeared many times. The CDR3: CASSVSSVSLGGAYNEQFF. Partial CDR3 DNA: TGTGCCAGTAGTGTATCTAGCGTATCCTTGGGAGGTGCCTACAATGAG. The chain has TRBV19 and TRBJ2-1; perhaps TRBD2 as D (6 bases). The CDR3 end lies 3 residues beyond the end of the read and is filled in from the germline J gene. Trimming took off 5 bases at V and 2 bases at J, with 25 bases between the two ends. Germline V gives CDR1 LNHDA, CDR2 SQIVND (reference sequence). The CDR3 length is 19 residues.

This clone was picked up many times. From the germline J gene comes the end of the CDR3, since the read stops 3 residues before it. The chain carries TRBV20-1 and TRBJ1-5; TRBD1 is a possible D gene (5 bases). CDR1 is DFQATT and CDR2 is SNEGSKA in the germline V gene (reference sequence). V was shortened by 2 bases and J by 7 bases, with 6 bases between the two germline ends. CDR3 length: 11 residues. CDR3 amino acids: CSARKGQPQHF. The CDR3 DNA, read in part, is TGCAGTGCTAGAAAGGGGCAGCCC.

This clone appeared many times. The read finishes 3 residues shy of the CDR3 end, and the germline J gene is used to complete it. V gene TRBV6-1 combines with J gene TRBJ2-3; no reliable D call. Germline CDR1 reads MNHNS; CDR2 reads SASEGT. CDR3 length: 12 amino acids. The V gene lost 4 bases and the J gene lost 5 bases, with 7 bases spanning the gap. Partial CDR3 DNA: TGTGCCAGCAGTGGGCAGAGAGATACG. This encodes CASSGQRDT. The complete CDR3 reads CASSGQRDTQYF.

This clone was seen many times. The read terminates 3 residues before the CDR3 end, so the remaining end is supplied by the germline J gene. The gene calls are TRBV2 and TRBJ1-1; D might be TRBD1 (6 bases). Germline values: CDR1 SNHLY, CDR2 FYNNEI. V lost 6 bases and J 5 bases, leaving 10 bases between the germline ends. This CDR3 is built from 12 residues. The CDR3 here is CASSTGLTEAFF. The part of the CDR3 DNA that was read is TGTGCCAGCAGCACAGGGTTGACTGAA. Based on the CDR3 plus reference TRBV2 and TRBJ1-1, the full variable domain is EPEVTQTPSHQVTQMGQEVILRCVPISNHLYFYWYRQILGQKVEFLVSFYNNEISEKSEIFDDQFSVERPDGSNFTLKIRSTKLEDSAMYFCASSTGLTEAFFGQGTRLTVV.

This clone was observed at least ten times. At one end, the junction sequence differs from germline, possibly due to a read error. The missing CDR3 end, 3 residues past where the read stops, is filled in from the germline J gene. This chain links TRBV4-2 with TRBJ2-7, with no clear D. In germline, CDR1 is LGHNA, CDR2 YNFKEQ. CDR3 size: 15 residues. CDR3 region: CASSPAVGRLYEQYF. Incomplete CDR3 DNA: TGCGCCAGCAGCCCCGCGGTGGGTCGGCTCTACGAG.

This clone was detected many times. With the read ending 3 residues before the CDR3 end, the germline J gene is used to fill in that end. V usage is TRBV13 and J usage is TRBJ2-1; 7 bases match TRBD1. The CDR3 is 17 residues long. From germline, CDR1 is PRHDT and CDR2 FYEKMQ (reference sequence). After removal of 5 bases from V and 5 bases from J, the junction contained 15 bases not matched to a gene. CDR3 bases read: TGTGCCAGCAGCGCCAACCTTAGGACAGGTGGGGACAATGAG. Translated, it gives CASSANLRTGGDNE. The complete CDR3 reads CASSANLRTGGDNEQFF.

This clone was observed many times. Read sequence stops 3 residues before the CDR3 end, and the germline J gene provides the missing end. This specimen includes other DNA sequences encoding the same CDR3. The chain uses TRBV18 and TRBJ1-1; 10 bases are a match to TRBD1. After removal of 3 bases from V and 6 bases from J, the junction contained 4 bases not matched to a gene. CDR1 is KGHSH, CDR2 LQKENI, per germline. This CDR3 comprises 14 residues. The covered CDR3 bases are TGTGCCAGCTCACCCGACAGGGGGCGAGCTGAA. Its translation: CASSPDRGRAE. The entire CDR3 is CASSPDRGRAEAFF. Using reference TRBV18 and TRBJ1-1 for the parts outside the CDR3, the full variable domain is NAGVMQNPRHLVRRRGQEARLRCSPMKGHSHVYWYRQLPEEGLKFMVYLQKENIIDESGMPKERFSAEFPKEGPSILRIQQVVRGDSAAYFCASSPDRGRAEAFFGQGTRLTVV.

In its sample, this clone was seen many times. Read coverage stops 3 residues before the CDR3 terminus; the germline J gene supplies the remainder. The chain couples TRBV5-1 to TRBJ2-3; a weak D match, TRBD1 (6 bases). The CDR3 covers 15 residues. Germline V gene sequence: CDR1 SGHRS, CDR2 YFSETQ. V dropped 0 bases and J dropped 4 bases, with 12 bases sitting between them. The CDR3 loop is CASSLEGVGSDTQYF. The CDR3 bases that were read are TGCGCCAGCAGCTTGGAGGGGGTTGGATCAGATACG.

This clone was detected ten times or more. The CDR3 end lies 3 residues beyond the end of the read and is filled in from the germline J gene. This chain uses TRBV14 with TRBJ1-2; perhaps TRBD1 as D (5 bases). The CDR3 has 15 amino acids. V lost 4 bases, J lost 4 bases, and 16 bases lay in between. Germline V gene data show CDR1 as SGHDN and CDR2 as FVKESK. The CDR3 spells CASSPPGGRTYGYTF. Partial CDR3 DNA: TGTGCCAGCAGCCCACCCGGGGGACGGACCTATGGC.